The rows below give T cell receptor beta chains drawn from one sample of a study of tumor T cells in aggressive B-cell lymphoma. Data came from immunoSEQ multiplex PCR; TCRdb stores just in-frame clones and leaves some out. This sample has approximately 3,100 clones, with around 82% found just once. The sample taken for sequencing was tumor tissue. These receptors all stem from an adult with diffuse large B cell lymphoma. Each CDR3 is given with its conserved first and last residue. Only part of the rows carry a size: once, few, many, or a class if the clone is expanded.

TRBV2	TRBJ2-3	once	CASSPGLAGGSTDTQYF
TRBV6-5	TRBJ1-2	-	CASSYGDRGSGYTF
TRBV30	TRBJ1-4	-	CAWNHHFKGAGEKLFF
TRBV5-1	TRBJ2-1	-	CASSRDLAGGPTDEQFF
TRBV7-6	TRBJ2-1	-	CASSFLAGSYNEQFF
TRBV6-5	TRBJ2-3	-	CASSGVDPRDTQYF
TRBV6-5	TRBJ1-2	-	CASSTPTGYGYTF
TRBV2	TRBJ2-2	-	CASGSDTGELFF
TRBV5-1	TRBJ2-2	-	CASSLGPTGDTGELFF
TRBV5-1	-	-	CASSPGHASGGNSYEQYF
TRBV5-4	TRBJ2-1	-	CASSPGGGGSSYNEQFF
TRBV9	TRBJ2-1	-	CASSTPGRAYNEQFF
TRBV7-9	TRBJ2-3	once	CASSLLAGGPLDTQYF
TRBV6-1	TRBJ1-2	-	CASGQGSYGYTF
TRBV6-1	TRBJ1-6	-	CASSSDAGNSPLHF
TRBV7-6	TRBJ2-3	few	CASSLGAGSSTDTQYF
TRBV5-1	TRBJ1-2	-	CASSLATGTYGYTF
TRBV18	TRBJ2-7	-	CASRTRDSPYYEQYF
TRBV11-2	TRBJ1-2	-	CASSTPGHSYGYTF
TRBV30	TRBJ1-6	-	CAWTWAGARDSPLHF
TRBV19	TRBJ1-5	-	CASSMFQGRSNQPQHF
TRBV28	TRBJ2-1	-	CASSFAGGPGDEQFF
TRBV27	TRBJ1-2	-	CASSFRGLGGYTF
TRBV28	TRBJ2-7	-	CVSSPGLQASYEQYF
TRBV6-1	TRBJ2-2	few	CASRPGGGNTGELFF
TRBV6-5	TRBJ1-5	-	CASSSEGAGNQPQHF
TRBV6-1	TRBJ1-6	-	CASSEDRGEKKPLHF
TRBV18	TRBJ1-4	-	CASSPEGWSEKLFF
TRBV19	TRBJ2-7	-	CASSIDDRAYEQYF